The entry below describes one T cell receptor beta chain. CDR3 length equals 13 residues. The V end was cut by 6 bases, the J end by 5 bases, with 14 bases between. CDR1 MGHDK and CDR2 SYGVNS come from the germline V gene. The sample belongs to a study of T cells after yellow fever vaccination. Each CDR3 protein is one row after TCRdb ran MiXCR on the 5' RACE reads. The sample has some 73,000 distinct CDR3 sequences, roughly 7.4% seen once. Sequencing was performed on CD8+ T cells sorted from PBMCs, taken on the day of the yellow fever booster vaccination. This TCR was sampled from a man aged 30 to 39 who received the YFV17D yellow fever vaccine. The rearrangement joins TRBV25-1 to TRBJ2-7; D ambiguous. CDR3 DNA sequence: TGTGCCAGCAGCTCCGGGCAGGTAAACGAGCAGTACTTC. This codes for CASSSGQVNEQYF.